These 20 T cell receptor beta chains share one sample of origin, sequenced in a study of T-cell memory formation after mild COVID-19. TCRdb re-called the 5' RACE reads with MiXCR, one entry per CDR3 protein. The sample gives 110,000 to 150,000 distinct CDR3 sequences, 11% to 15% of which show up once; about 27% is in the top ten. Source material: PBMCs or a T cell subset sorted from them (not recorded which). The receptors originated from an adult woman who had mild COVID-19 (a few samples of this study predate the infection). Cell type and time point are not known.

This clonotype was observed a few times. CDR3 residues: CASSYSKGATEAFF. The CDR3 bases are TGTGCCAGCAGTTACTCGAAGGGGGCCACTGAAGCTTTCTTT. The rearrangement links TRBV6-5 to TRBJ1-1; 7 bases agree with TRBD1. The CDR3 has 14 residues. Germline-derived CDR1 and CDR2 are MNHEY and SVGAGI. Trimming removed 0 bases from V and 4 bases from J; junction bases left unmatched: 2.

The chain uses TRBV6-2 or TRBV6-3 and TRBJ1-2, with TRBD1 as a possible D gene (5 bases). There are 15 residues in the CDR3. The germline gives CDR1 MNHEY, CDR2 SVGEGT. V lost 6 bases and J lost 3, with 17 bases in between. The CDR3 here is CASRHPLTVDYGYTF. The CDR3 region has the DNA TGTGCCAGCAGACACCCCCTGACAGTTGACTATGGCTACACCTTC.

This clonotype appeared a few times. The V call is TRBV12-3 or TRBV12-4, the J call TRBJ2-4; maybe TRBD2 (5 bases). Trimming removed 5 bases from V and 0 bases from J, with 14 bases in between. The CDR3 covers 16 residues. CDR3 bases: TGTGCCAGCAGTAGCCTAGCTGTCTCAGCCAAAAACATTCAGTACTTC. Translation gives CASSSLAVSAKNIQYF.

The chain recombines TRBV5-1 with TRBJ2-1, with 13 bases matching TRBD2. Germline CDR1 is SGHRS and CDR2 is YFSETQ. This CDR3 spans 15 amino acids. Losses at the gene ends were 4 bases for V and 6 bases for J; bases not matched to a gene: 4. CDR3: CASSLGTSGVNEQFF. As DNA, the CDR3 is TGCGCCAGCAGCCTTGGGACTAGCGGGGTCAATGAGCAGTTCTTC.

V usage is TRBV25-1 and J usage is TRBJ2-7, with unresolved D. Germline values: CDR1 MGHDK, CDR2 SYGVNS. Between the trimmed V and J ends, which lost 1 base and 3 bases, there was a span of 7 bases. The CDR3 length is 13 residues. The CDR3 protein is CASSESGSYEQYF. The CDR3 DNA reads TGTGCCAGCAGTGAATCGGGCAGCTACGAGCAGTACTTC.

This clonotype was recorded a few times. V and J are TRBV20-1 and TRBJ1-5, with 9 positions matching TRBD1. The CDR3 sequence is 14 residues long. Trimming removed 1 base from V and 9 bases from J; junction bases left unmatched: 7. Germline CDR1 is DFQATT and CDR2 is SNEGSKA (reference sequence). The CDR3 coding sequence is TGCAGTGCTAGAGCCCCGGACAGGGGAAGGCCCCAGCATTTT. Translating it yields CSARAPDRGRPQHF.

The chain's CDR3 is CASSQYGPGLAGGPHTGELFF. The CDR3 DNA follows: TGCGCCAGCAGCCAATACGGTCCGGGACTAGCGGGAGGGCCGCACACCGGGGAGCTGTTTTTT. The rearrangement links TRBV4-3 to TRBJ2-2; 16 bases line up with TRBD2. Germline V CDR1 and CDR2: LGHNA, YSLEER. The CDR3 has 21 residues. J lost 3 bases, V lost 2 bases, and 12 bases had no gene match.

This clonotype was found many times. CDR3 sequence reads: CASSQEAGSTDTQYF. In DNA, the CDR3 is TGCGCCAGCAGCCAAGAGGCCGGGAGCACAGATACGCAGTATTTT. The V and J genes are TRBV4-1 and TRBJ2-3; D remains ambiguous. The V end lost 0 bases, the J end lost 0 bases, and 7 bases lay between the germline ends. The CDR3 extends over 15 amino acids. CDR1 is MGHRA, CDR2 YSYEKL, per germline.

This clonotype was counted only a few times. CDR3 DNA: TGTGCCAGCAGCTCCGGACGGAGAAACAATGAGCAGTTCTTC. Its protein is CASSSGRRNNEQFF. The gene calls are TRBV7-2 and TRBJ2-1, with D unclear. Germline-derived CDR1 and CDR2 are SGHTA and FQGNSA. This CDR3 is built from 14 residues. V shed 4 bases and J shed 5 bases, with 12 bases lying between them.

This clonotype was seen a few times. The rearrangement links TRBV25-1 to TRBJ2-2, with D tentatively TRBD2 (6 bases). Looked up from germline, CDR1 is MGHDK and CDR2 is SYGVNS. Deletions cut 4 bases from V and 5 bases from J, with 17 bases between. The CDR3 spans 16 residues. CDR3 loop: CASSVPHPSGTGELFF. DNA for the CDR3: TGTGCCAGCAGTGTGCCCCACCCAAGCGGGACCGGGGAGCTGTTTTTT.

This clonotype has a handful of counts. The CDR3 loop reads CASSFLGVSGDGYTF. For the CDR3, the DNA is TGTGCCAGCAGTTTCCTGGGGGTTTCGGGGGATGGCTACACCTTC. This chain links TRBV27 with TRBJ1-2; D may be TRBD1 (5 bases). This CDR3 has 15 residues. Trimming pared 3 bases from V and 6 bases from J, leaving 17 bases between. The germline gives CDR1 MNHEY, CDR2 SMNVEV (reference sequence).

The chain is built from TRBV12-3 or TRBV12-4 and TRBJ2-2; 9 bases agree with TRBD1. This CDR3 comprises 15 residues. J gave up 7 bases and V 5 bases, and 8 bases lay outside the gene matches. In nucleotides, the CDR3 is TGTGCCAGCAGTACCTCCGGGACAGGGATCGGGGAGCTGTTTTTT. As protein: CASSTSGTGIGELFF.

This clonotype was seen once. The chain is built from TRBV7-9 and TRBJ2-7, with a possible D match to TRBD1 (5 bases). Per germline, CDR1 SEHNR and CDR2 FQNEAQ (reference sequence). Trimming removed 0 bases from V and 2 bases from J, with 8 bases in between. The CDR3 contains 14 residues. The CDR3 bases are TGTGCCAGCAGCTTAGCCCAGGGAACCTACGAGCAGTACTTC. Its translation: CASSLAQGTYEQYF.

The CDR3 region has the DNA TGTGCCAGCACCCCCAGCTCCTACAATGAGCAGTTCTTC. Translated, it gives CASTPSSYNEQFF. V is TRBV27 and J is TRBJ2-1; D uncertain. This CDR3 region has 13 residues. V lost 7 bases and J lost 0, with 7 bases in between. CDR1 is MNHEY and CDR2 is SMNVEV in the germline V gene (reference sequence).

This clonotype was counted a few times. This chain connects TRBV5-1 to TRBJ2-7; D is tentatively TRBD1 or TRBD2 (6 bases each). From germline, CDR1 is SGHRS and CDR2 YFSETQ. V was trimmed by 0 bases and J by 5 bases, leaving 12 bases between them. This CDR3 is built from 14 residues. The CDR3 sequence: CASSLVGGLHEQYF. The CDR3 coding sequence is TGCGCCAGCAGCTTGGTGGGGGGCCTACACGAGCAGTACTTC.

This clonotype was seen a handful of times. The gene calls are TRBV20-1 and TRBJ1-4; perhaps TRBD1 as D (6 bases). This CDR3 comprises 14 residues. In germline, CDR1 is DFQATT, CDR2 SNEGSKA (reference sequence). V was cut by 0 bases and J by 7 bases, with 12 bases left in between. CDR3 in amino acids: CSARDRGRAEKLFF. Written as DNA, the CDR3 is TGCAGTGCTAGAGATCGGGGGCGAGCTGAAAAACTGTTTTTT.

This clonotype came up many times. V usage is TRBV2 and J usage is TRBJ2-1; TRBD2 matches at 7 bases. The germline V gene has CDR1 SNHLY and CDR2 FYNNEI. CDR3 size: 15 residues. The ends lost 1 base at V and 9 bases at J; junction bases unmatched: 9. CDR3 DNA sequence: TGTGCCAGCAGTGAAGGGGCTAGCCCGGGGGGTGAGCAGTTCTTC. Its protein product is CASSEGASPGGEQFF.

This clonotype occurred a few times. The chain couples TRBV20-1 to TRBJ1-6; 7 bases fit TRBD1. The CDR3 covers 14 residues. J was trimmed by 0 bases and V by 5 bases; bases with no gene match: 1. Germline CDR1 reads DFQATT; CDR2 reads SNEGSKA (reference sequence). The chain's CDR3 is CSAGQVSYNSPLHF. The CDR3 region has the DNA TGCAGTGCTGGACAGGTCTCCTATAATTCACCCCTCCACTTT.

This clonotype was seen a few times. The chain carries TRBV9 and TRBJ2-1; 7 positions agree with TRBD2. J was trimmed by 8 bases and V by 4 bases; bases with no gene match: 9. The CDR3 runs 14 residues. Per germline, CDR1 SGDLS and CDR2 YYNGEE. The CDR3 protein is CASSMASGAHEQFF. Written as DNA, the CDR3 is TGTGCCAGCAGCATGGCGAGCGGGGCCCATGAGCAGTTCTTC.

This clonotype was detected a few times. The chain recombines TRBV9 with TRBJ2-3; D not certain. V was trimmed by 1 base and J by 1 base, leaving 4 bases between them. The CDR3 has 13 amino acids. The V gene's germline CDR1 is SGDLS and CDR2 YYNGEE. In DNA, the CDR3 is TGTGCCAGCAGCGTATCCGGCACAGATACGCAGTATTTT. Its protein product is CASSVSGTDTQYF.